What follows describes a single T cell receptor (beta chain). The data belong to a study of shared clonotypes between healthy human individuals. Using immunoSEQ multiplex PCR, the repertoire was profiled, and TCRdb retains in-frame clones only, with some absent. The data show nearly 1,000,000 clones, 60% to 85% seen once. Sequencing was performed on memory CD4+ T cells sorted from blood. Subset denoted: CD45RA-negative fraction. The receptor's source is a man aged 18 to 30 in good health.

The CDR3 here is CASSLRLAGETDTQYF. CDR3 DNA sequence: TGTGCCAGCAGCCTCCGGCTAGCGGGGGAAACAGATACGCAGTATTTT. The V and J genes are TRBV5-4 and TRBJ2-3, with 10 bases fitting TRBD2. V shed 4 bases, J shed 3 bases, and the junction held 8 bases outside the gene matches. The CDR3 has 16 amino acids. Per germline, CDR1 SGHNT and CDR2 YYREEE (reference sequence).